Listed below are T cell receptor beta chains from one sample, sequenced in a study of blood T cell repertoires in COVID-19. Generated by immunoSEQ multiplex PCR, the TCRdb table keeps only in-frame clones and is missing some. Found here are about 430,000 clones, roughly 88% of them singletons; the top ten hold around 0.97%. The sequenced sample was PBMCs or T cells enriched from blood (not recorded which). All receptors come from a woman under 40 with acute COVID-19. Each CDR3 is given with its conserved first and last residue. The D gene is left open where the match is weak. Only part of the rows carry a size: once, few, many, or a class if the clone is expanded.

TRBV25-1,TRBJ1-6,.,.,CASSPQVWAYSPLHF
TRBV7-9,TRBJ2-7,.,.,CASSLGGAEQYF
TRBV6-1,TRBJ2-3,TRBD2,once,CASSEMGLAGGTDTQYF
TRBV24-1,TRBJ2-3,TRBD1,.,CATSDPGQGIDTQYF
TRBV11-1,TRBJ2-7,TRBD2,.,CASTRSGGTTYEQYF
TRBV5-4,TRBJ2-2,TRBD1,.,CASMPGQGGTGELFF
TRBV15,TRBJ1-4,.,once,CATSRDLWGEPNEKLFF
TRBV27,TRBJ1-4,.,.,CASSFFPREKLFF
TRBV6-6,TRBJ1-4,TRBD1,few,CASRRDRANGEKLFF
TRBV6-1,TRBJ2-1,TRBD2,once,CASSDLTSGGYNEQFF
TRBV4-3,TRBJ1-2,.,.,CASSQTGTLGDGYTF
TRBV18,TRBJ2-6,.,.,CASSPAGQGITGANVLTF
TRBV19,TRBJ2-2,.,.,CASSASTGNTGELFF
TRBV14,TRBJ1-5,.,.,CASSQGAGGDQPQHF
TRBV24-1,TRBJ2-3,TRBD2,once,CATSDRLAGGPDTQYF
TRBV2,TRBJ2-1,TRBD2,.,CASSPGSGGHYNEQFF
TRBV20-1,TRBJ1-1,TRBD1,.,CSASGTGKLDTEAFF
TRBV7-2,TRBJ1-1,.,.,CASSLRGGEAFF
TRBV13,TRBJ1-2,TRBD1,.,CASSLGPGTAYGYTF